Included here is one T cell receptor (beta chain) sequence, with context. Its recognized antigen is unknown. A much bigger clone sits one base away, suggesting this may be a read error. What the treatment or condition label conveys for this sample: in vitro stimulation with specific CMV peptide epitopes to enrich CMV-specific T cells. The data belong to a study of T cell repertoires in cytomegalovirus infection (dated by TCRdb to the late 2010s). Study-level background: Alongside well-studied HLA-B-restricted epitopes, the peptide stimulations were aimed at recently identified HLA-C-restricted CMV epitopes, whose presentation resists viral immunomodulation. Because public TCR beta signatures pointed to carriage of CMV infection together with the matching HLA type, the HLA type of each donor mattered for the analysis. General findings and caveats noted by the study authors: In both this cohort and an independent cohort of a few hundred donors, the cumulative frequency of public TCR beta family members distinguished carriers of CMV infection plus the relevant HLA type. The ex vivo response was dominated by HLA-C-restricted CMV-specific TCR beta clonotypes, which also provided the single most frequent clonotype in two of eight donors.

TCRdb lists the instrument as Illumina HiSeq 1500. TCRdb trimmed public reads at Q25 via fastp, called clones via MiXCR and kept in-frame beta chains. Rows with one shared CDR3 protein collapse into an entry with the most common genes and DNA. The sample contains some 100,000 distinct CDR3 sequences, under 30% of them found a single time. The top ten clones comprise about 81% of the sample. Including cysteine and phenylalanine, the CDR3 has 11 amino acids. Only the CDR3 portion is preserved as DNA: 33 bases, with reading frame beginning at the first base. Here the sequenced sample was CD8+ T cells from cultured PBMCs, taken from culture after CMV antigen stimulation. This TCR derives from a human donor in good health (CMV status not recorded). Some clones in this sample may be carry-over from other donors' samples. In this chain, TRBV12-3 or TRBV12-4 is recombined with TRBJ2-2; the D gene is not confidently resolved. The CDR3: CTSTHTGELFF. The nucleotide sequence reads TGTACCAGCACCCACACCGGGGAGCTGTTTTTT.